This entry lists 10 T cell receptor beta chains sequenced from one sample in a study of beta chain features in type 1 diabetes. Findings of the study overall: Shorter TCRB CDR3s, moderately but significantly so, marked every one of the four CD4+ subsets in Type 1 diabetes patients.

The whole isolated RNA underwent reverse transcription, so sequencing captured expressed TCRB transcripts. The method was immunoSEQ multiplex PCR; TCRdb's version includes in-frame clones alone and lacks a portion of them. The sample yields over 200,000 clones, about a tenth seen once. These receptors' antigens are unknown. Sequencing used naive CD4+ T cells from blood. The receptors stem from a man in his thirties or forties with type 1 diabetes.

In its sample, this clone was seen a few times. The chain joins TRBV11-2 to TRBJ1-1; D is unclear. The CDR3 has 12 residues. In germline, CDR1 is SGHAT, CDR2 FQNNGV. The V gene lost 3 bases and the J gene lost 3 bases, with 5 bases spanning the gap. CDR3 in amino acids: CASSLGHTEAFF. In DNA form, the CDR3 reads TGTGCCAGCAGCTTGGGCCACACTGAAGCTTTCTTT. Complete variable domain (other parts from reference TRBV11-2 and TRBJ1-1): EAGVAQSPRYKIIEKRQSVAFWCNPISGHATLYWYQQILGQGPKLLIQFQNNGVVDDSQLPKDRFSAERLKGVDSTLKIQPAKLEDSAVYLCASSLGHTEAFFGQGTRLTVV.

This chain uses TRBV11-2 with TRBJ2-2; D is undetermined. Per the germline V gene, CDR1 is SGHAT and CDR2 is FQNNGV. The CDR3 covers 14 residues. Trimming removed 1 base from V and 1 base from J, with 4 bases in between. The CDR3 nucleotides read TGTGCCAGCAGCTTAGTAGAGAACACCGGGGAGCTGTTTTTT. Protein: CASSLVENTGELFF.

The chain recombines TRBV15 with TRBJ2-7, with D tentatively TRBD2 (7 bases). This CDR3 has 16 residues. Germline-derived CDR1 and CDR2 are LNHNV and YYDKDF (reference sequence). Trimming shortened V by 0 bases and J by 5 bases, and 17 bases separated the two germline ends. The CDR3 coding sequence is TGTGCCACCAGCAGAGATGGGGCGGGGGCGTTCGACGAGCAGTACTTC. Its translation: CATSRDGAGAFDEQYF.

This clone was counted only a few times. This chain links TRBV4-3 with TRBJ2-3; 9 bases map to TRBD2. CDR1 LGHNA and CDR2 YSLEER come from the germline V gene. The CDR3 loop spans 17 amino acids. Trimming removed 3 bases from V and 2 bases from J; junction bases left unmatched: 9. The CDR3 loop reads CASSHRFSGGFTDTQYF. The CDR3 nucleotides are TGCGCCAGCAGCCACCGCTTTAGCGGGGGCTTCACAGATACGCAGTATTTT.

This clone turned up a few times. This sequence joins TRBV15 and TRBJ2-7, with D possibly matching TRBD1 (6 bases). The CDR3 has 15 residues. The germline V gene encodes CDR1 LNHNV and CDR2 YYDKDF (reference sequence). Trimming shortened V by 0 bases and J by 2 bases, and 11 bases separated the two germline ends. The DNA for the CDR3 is TGTGCCACCAGCAGAGATAGGGACAAAGCCTACGAGCAGTACTTC. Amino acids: CATSRDRDKAYEQYF. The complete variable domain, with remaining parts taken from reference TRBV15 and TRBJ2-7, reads DAMVIQNPRYQVTQFGKPVTLSCSQTLNHNVMYWYQQKSSQAPKLLFHYYDKDFNNEADTPDNFQSRRPNTSFCFLDIRSPGLGDTAMYLCATSRDRDKAYEQYFGPGTRLTVT.

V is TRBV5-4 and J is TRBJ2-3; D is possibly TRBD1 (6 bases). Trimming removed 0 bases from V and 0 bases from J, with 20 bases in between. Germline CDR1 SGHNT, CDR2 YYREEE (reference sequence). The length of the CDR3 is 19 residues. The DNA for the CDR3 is TGTGCCAGCAGCTTGGTTGGGGCCAGGGGAGTTTCGAGCACAGATACGCAGTATTTT. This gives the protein CASSLVGARGVSSTDTQYF.

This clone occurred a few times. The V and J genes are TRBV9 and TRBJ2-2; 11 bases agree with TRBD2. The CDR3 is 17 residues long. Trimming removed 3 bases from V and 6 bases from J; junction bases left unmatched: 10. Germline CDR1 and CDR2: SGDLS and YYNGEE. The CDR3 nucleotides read TGTGCCAGCAGCGGAGAGGGGTCTAGCGGGGGGTCCGGGGAGCTGTTTTTT. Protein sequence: CASSGEGSSGGSGELFF.

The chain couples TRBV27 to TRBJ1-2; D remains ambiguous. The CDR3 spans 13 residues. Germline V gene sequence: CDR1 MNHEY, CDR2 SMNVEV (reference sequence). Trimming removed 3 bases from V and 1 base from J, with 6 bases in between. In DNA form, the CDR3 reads TGTGCCAGCAGTTTTACCGGTAACTATGGCTACACCTTC. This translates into CASSFTGNYGYTF.

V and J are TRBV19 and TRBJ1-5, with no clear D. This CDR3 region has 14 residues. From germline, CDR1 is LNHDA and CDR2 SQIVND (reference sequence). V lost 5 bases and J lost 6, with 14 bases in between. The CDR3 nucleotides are TGTGCCAGTAGTCACCAATCCTCGGGTCAGCCCCAGCATTTT. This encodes CASSHQSSGQPQHF.

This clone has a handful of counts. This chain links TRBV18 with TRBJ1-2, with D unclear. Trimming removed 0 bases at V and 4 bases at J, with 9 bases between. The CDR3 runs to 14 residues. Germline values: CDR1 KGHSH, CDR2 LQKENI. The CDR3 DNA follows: TGTGCCAGCTCACCACCGGTGGAGATCTATGGCTACACCTTC. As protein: CASSPPVEIYGYTF.